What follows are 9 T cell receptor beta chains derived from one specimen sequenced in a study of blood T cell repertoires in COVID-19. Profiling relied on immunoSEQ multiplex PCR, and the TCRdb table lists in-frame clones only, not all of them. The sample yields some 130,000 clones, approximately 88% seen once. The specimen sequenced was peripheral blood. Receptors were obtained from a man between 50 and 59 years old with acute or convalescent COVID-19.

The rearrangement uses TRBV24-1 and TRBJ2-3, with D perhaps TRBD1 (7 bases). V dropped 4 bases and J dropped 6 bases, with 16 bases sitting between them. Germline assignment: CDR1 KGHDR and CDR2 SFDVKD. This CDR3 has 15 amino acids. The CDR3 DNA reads TGTGCCACCAGTGACCCCAGGGGGGTGGGGGATACGCAGTATTTT. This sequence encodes CATSDPRGVGDTQYF.

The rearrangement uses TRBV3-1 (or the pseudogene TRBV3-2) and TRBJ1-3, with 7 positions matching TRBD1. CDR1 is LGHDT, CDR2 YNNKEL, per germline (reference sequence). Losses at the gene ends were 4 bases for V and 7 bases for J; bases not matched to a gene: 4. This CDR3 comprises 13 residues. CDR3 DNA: TGTGCCAGCAGCCCGGACAGGAGGAACACCATATATTTT. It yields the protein CASSPDRRNTIYF.

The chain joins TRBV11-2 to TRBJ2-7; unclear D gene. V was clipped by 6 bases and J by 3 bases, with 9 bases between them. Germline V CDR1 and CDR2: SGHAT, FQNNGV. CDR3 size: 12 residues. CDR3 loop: CASSSNYYEQYF. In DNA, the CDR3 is TGTGCCAGCAGTTCGAACTACTACGAGCAGTACTTC.

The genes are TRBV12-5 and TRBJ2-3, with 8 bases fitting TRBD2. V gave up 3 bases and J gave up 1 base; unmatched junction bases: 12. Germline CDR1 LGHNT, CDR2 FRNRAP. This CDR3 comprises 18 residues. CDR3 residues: CASGFRVWLAGGTDTQYF. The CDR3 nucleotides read TGTGCTAGTGGTTTCAGGGTATGGCTAGCGGGCGGCACAGATACGCAGTATTTT. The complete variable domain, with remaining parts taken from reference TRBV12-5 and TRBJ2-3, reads DARVTQTPRHKVTEMGQEVTMRCQPILGHNTVFWYRQTMMQGLELLAYFRNRAPLDDSGMPKDRFSAEMPDATLATLKIQPSEPRDSAVYFCASGFRVWLAGGTDTQYFGPGTRLTVL.

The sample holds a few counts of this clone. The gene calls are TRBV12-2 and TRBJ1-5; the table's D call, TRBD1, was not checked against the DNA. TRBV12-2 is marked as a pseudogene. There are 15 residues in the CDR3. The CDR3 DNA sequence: TGTGCAAGTCGCTTCCGGGACAGGGACAATCAGCCCCAGCATTTT. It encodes CASRFRDRDNQPQHF.

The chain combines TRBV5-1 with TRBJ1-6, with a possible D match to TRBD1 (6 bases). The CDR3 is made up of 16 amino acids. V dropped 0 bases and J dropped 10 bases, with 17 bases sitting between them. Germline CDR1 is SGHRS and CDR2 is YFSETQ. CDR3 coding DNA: TGCGCCAGCAGCTTGGATGGTGCAGGGGAAGGGTCACCCCTCCACTTT. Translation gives CASSLDGAGEGSPLHF.

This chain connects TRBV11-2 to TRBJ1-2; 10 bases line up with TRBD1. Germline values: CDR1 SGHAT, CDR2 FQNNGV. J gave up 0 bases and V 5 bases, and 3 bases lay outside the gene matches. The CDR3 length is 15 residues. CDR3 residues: CASSPGTGANYGYTF. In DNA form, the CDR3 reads TGTGCCAGCAGCCCCGGGACAGGGGCTAACTATGGCTACACCTTC.

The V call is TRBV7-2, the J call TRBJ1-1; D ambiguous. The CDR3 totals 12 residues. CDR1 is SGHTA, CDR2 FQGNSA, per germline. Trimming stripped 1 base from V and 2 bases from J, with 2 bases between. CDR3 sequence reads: CASSLVNTEAFF. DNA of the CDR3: TGTGCCAGCAGCTTAGTAAACACTGAAGCTTTCTTT.

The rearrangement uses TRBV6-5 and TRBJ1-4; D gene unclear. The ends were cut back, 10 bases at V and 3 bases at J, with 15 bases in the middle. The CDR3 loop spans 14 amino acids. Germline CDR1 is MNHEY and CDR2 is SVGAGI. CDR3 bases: TGTGCCAACCTACCTCCCGCGGCTAATGAAAAACTGTTTTTT. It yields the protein CANLPPAANEKLFF.